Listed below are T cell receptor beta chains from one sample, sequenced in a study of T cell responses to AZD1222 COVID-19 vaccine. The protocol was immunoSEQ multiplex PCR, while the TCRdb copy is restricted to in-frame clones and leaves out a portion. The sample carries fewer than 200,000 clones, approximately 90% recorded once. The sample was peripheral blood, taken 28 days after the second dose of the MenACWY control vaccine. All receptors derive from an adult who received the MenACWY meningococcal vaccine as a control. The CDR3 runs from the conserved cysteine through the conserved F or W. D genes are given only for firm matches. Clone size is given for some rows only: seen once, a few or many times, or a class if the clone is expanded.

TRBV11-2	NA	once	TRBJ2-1	TGTGCCAGCAGCTTTCGCTTCGGTGAGCAGTTCTTC	CASSFRFGEQFF
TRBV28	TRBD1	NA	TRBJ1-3	TGTGCCAGCAGTTCCGGACAGGCCTCTGGAAACACCATATATTTT	CASSSGQASGNTIYF
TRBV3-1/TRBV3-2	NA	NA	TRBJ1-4	TGTGCCAGCAGCAGCGATAACAGGCAACTGTTTTTT	CASSSDNRQLFF
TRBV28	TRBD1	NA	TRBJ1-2	TGTGCCAGCAGTCAGCCCCAGGGGGCTAACTATGGCTACACCTTC	CASSQPQGANYGYTF
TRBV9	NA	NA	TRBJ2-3	TGTGCCAGCAGCGTAGAAGGGACACGCACAGATACGCAGTATTTT	CASSVEGTRTDTQYF
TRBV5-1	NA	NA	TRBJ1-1	TGCGCCAGCAGCTTCCCGGGTCCTGAAGCTTTCTTT	CASSFPGPEAFF
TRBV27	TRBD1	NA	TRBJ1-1	TGTGCCAGCAGTATGAACAGGGGAACTGAAGCTTTCTTT	CASSMNRGTEAFF
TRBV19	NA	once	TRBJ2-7	TGTGCCAGTAGTACCCGGATCAGGTGGGAGCAGTACTTC	CASSTRIRWEQYF
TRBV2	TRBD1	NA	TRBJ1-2	TGTGCCAGCATGATCCGACAGGGCGGTGGCTACACCTTC	CASMIRQGGGYTF
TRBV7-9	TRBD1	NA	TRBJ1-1	TGTGCCAGCAGCACCGGGACAGGGGGGCGGAACACTGAAGCTTTCTTT	CASSTGTGGRNTEAFF
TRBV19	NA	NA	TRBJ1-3	TGTGCCAGTAGTATAGACGGGACAACTGGAAACACCATATATTTT	CASSIDGTTGNTIYF
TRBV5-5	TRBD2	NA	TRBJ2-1	TGTGCCAGCAGCGGGACTACCTACAATGAGCAGTTCTTC	CASSGTTYNEQFF
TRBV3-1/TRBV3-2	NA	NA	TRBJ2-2	TGTGCCAGCCGCCCCACTATCACCGGGGAGCTGTTTTTT	CASRPTITGELFF
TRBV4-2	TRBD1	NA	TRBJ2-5	TGTGCCAGCAGCCCGATTCGACAGGGACAGGGGGTAAAGACCCAGTACTTC	CASSPIRQGQGVKTQYF
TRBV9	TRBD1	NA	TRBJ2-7	TGTGCCAGCAGCGCAGACCGGGACAGGGGAAATTACGAGCAGTACTTC	CASSADRDRGNYEQYF
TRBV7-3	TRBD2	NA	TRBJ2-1	TGTGCCAGCAGCTTAATAGCGGGCTGGGCTAATGAGCAGTTCTTC	CASSLIAGWANEQFF
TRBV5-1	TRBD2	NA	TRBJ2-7	TGCGCCAGCACCCTAGCTAGCGGGAAGTACGAGCAGTACTTC	CASTLASGKYEQYF
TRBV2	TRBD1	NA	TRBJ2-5	TGTGCCAGCAGACCTGACGGAGGGACAGGGGGGCAGTACTTC	CASRPDGGTGGQYF
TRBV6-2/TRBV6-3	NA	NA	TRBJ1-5	TGTGCCAGCAGTTACCCGACACGACGAACCAATCAGCCCCAGCATTTT	CASSYPTRRTNQPQHF
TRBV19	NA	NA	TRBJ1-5	TGTGCCAGTAGTATAGTGGGGGCCCATAATCAGCCCCAGCATTTT	CASSIVGAHNQPQHF
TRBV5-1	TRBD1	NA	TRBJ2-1	TGCGCCAGCAGACCTACTCCGGGACAGGGTTACGAGCAGTTCTTC	CASRPTPGQGYEQFF
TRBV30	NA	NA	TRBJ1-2	TGTGCCTGGAGTGTATCTAGGGGGGGTTTCTATGGCTACACCTTC	CAWSVSRGGFYGYTF
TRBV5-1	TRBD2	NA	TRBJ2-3	TGCGCCAGCAGCTGGAGCGGGGGTACCACAGATACGCAGTATTTT	CASSWSGGTTDTQYF